This T cell receptor (beta chain) was recovered during a study of cytomegalovirus exposure and HLA in healthy donors. Study-wide context: When just under 400 donors were genotyped, approximately 80% of them were found to fall in the Caucasian-associated ancestry cluster.

In the PCR, 60 Vbeta and 13 Jbeta primers were used. Profiled with immunoSEQ multiplex PCR; TCRdb holds only in-frame clones, not every one. The sample holds under 150,000 clones, around 66% seen once. General study points: Despite most TCR sequences being rare, some public TCRs occurred in many donors. DRB1 had the most TCR associations and HLA-C the fewest, a later analysis found, with rates varying by HLA locus.

Germline V gene data show CDR1 as SGHNT and CDR2 as YYREEE (reference sequence). V dropped 10 bases and J dropped 5 bases, with 21 bases sitting between them. The CDR3 sequence is 14 residues long. There were likely unrecorded immune exposures, though donors were nominally healthy when sampled. A word on this clone: Its antigen is unknown.

The TCR originated in a man younger than 35 in good health and CMV-seropositive. Input material: PBMCs. The chain joins TRBV5-4 to TRBJ1-1, with D tentatively TRBD1 (6 bases). CDR3 nucleotide sequence: TGTGCCGGGACGACTACGGGGGGCGCGACTGAAGCTTTCTTT. Protein sequence: CAGTTTGGATEAFF.